This record looks at one T cell receptor (beta chain) sequence and its context. Its antigen is currently unknown. Clones were sequenced by immunoSEQ multiplex PCR, and TCRdb holds only the in-frame ones, with some missing. The data show roughly 66,000 clones, approximately 82% seen once. Germline CDR1 reads MNHNS; CDR2 reads SASEGT. V lost 1 base, J lost 9 bases, and 9 bases stayed unmatched. The length of the CDR3 is 14 residues. The data originate from a study of radiotherapy plus CTLA-4 blockade in lung cancer. Study results and caveats: Per reports, early blood T cell clone dynamics, plus interferon-beta, forecast response most strongly.

Each patient with chemo-refractory metastatic non-small-cell lung cancer was treated with focal radiation plus CTLA-4 blockade using ipilimumab. The genes are TRBV6-1 and TRBJ2-7, with 7 nucleotides matching TRBD1. The source material was peripheral blood, sampled from a patient treated with radiotherapy plus ipilimumab. This sequence was found in a human donor with non-small cell lung cancer who had a partial response to radiotherapy plus ipilimumab. CDR3 DNA sequence: TGTGCCAGCAGTGAAGGGACAGGAACCCCACGGCAGTACTTC. The encoded protein is CASSEGTGTPRQYF.